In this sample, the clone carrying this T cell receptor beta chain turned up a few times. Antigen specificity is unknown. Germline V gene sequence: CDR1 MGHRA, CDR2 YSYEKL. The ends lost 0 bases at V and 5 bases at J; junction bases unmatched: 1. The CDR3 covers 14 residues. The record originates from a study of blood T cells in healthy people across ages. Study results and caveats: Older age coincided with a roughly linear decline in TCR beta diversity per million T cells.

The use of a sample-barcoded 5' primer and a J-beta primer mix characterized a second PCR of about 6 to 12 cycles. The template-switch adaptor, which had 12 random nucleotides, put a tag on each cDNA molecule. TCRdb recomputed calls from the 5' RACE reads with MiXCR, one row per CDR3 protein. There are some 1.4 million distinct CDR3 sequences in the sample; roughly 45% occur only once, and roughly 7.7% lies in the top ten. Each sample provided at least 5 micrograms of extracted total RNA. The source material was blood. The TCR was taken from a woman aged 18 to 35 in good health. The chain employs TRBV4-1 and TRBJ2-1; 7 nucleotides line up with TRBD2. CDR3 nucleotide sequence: TGCGCCAGCAGCCAAGAGGGACTACACAATGAGCAGTTCTTC. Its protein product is CASSQEGLHNEQFF.